The text below deals with one TCR beta chain. This CDR3 spans 14 amino acids. The V gene end was trimmed by 6 bases and the J gene end by 1 base; junction bases not matched to a gene: 7. CDR1 is DFQATT, CDR2 SNEGSKA, per germline (reference sequence). These data originate in a study of T-cell reconstitution after alpha-beta-depleted transplantation in children. The authors prepared the TCRbeta library with unique molecular identifiers. TCRdb re-derived calls from the PCR reads in MiXCR, one entry per CDR3 protein. Of hundreds of thousands of distinct CDR3 sequences in the sample, 15% to 20% were seen once.

The TCR originated in a human donor who donated a stem cell graft to a child with acute myeloid leukemia. This chain joins TRBV20-1 and TRBJ1-1; 8 bases match TRBD1. Sequencing was performed on PBMCs from the stem cell graft donor, taken from the stem cell graft. CDR3 sequence: CSARRTGQNTEAFF. The CDR3 region has the DNA TGCAGTGCCCGAAGGACAGGGCAGAACACTGAAGCTTTCTTT.